The clone carrying this T cell receptor (beta chain) was recorded only once. Its antigen is unknown. This sample is drawn from a study of T-cell reconstitution after alpha-beta-depleted transplantation in children. The study's findings and limits: Two months or so post-transplant, alpha-beta T cells reportedly derived from several hundred expanded graft clones.

Preparing the TCRbeta library involved the use of unique molecular identifiers. A single record per CDR3 protein comes from TCRdb applying MiXCR to the PCR reads. This sample carries about 32,000 distinct CDR3 sequences, 6% to 8.5% of them seen once, and the ten largest clones take around 26%. Germline V gene data show CDR1 as SGHVS and CDR2 as FNYEAQ. This CDR3 is built from 13 residues. V lost 3 bases and J 4 bases, leaving 7 bases between the germline ends. The starting material was peripheral blood, obtained 60 days after TCRalphabeta/CD19-depleted stem cell transplant. The source of this sequence is a child under three years old who had a stem cell transplant for acute myeloid leukemia, so the T cells may come from the graft donor. V usage is TRBV7-6 and J usage is TRBJ2-1; the D is unclear. Here the CDR3 reads CASSFQSYNEQFF. The DNA of the CDR3 is TGTGCCAGCAGCTTCCAGAGTTACAATGAGCAGTTCTTC.